This is a list of T cell receptor beta chains from one sample in a study of a mutant IDH1 vaccine in newly diagnosed glioma. Measured with immunoSEQ multiplex PCR; TCRdb has only the in-frame clones, and not every one. This table holds about 81,000 clones, roughly 85% found once. Their specific antigens are unknown. The material was PBMCs, obtained from a glioma patient whose treatment included an IDH1 peptide vaccine. All receptors come from a young man with glioma. Some clones in this sample may be carry-over from other donors' samples. Both conserved end residues are part of each CDR3. The D gene is left open where the match is weak. The size of a clone is reported for some rows only, either as once, few or many, or as a class for expanded clones.

. 11 . TRBJ1-2 TRBV10-3 TGTGCCATCAGAAGGACAAATGGCTACACCTTC CAIRRTNGYTF
. 15 TRBD1 TRBJ1-2 TRBV2 TGTGCCAGCGAGGGACAGGGGGCTTTTAACTATGGCTACACCTTC CASEGQGAFNYGYTF
. 15 . TRBJ2-3 TRBV7-2 TGTGCCAGCAGCTTAGTGAGCGGGAGCACAGATACGCAGTATTTT CASSLVSGSTDTQYF
. 13 . TRBJ2-1 TRBV7-3 TGTGCCAGCAGCCCCACTGGGGGAAATGAGCAGTTCTTC CASSPTGGNEQFF
. 13 . TRBJ2-1 TRBV5-4 TGTGCCAGCAGCGCCCTACTAGCTAATGAGCAGTTCTTC CASSALLANEQFF
few 13 TRBD1 TRBJ2-7 TRBV5-6 TGTGCCAGCAGTCGTGACAGGGTACGGGTCCAGTACTTC CASSRDRVRVQYF
few 14 TRBD1 TRBJ1-5 TRBV6-6 TGTGCCAGCACCAGGGGGGGCGCGGGTCAGCCCCAGCATTTT CASTRGGAGQPQHF
. 14 . TRBJ2-5 TRBV28 TGTGCCAGCAGTTCCGCCCGGTTGGGAGAGACCCAGTACTTC CASSSARLGETQYF
. 14 TRBD2 TRBJ2-7 TRBV5-5 TGTGCCAGCAGCTTGAGCGGGAGTGTCTACGAGCAGTACTTC CASSLSGSVYEQYF
. 14 TRBD2 TRBJ2-7 TRBV7-8 TGTGCCAGCAGCTCTAGCGGGCTGGTCTACGAGCAGTACTTC CASSSSGLVYEQYF
. 14 . TRBJ2-1 TRBV7-2 TGTGCCAGCAGCGCTGACAGTCCATACAATGAGCAGTTCTTC CASSADSPYNEQFF
. 13 . TRBJ1-5 TRBV28 TGTGCCAGCACCTCTTTAGGGGTACGGCCCCAGCATTTT CASTSLGVRPQHF
. 17 . TRBJ2-5 TRBV4-1 TGCGCCAGCAGCCAAGCGACTCGGGGGGCCAGCCAAGAGACCCAGTACTTC CASSQATRGASQETQYF
few 14 . TRBJ1-1 TRBV27 TGTGCCAGCAGAAGGACGGACGTGGACACTGAAGCTTTCTTT CASRRTDVDTEAFF
few 15 TRBD1 TRBJ1-5 TRBV7-2 TGTGCCAGCAGCTTTTACAGGGGTAGCAATCAGCCCCAGCATTTT CASSFYRGSNQPQHF
. 13 . TRBJ1-6 TRBV7-2 TGTGCCAGCAGACCCGACAGTGTCTCACCCCTCCACTTT CASRPDSVSPLHF
. 15 . TRBJ2-1 TRBV19 TGTGCCAGTAGTGCAGGACTCAACTCCTACAATGAGCAGTTCTTC CASSAGLNSYNEQFF
once 13 TRBD2 TRBJ2-1 TRBV7-2 TGTGCCAGCAGCTTAAGGACTAGCGGTGAGCAGTTCTTC CASSLRTSGEQFF
. 15 . TRBJ1-6 TRBV27 TGTGCCAGCAGTTTAGGCGGCAGAAAATATTCACCCCTCCACTTT CASSLGGRKYSPLHF
. 14 . TRBJ1-1 TRBV28 TGTGCCAGCAGCAACTTGGGAGTGAACACTGAAGCTTTCTTT CASSNLGVNTEAFF
. 15 TRBD2 TRBJ2-5 TRBV19 TGTGCCAGTAGTTTCGGACTAGCGGGAGGCGAGACCCAGTACTTC CASSFGLAGGETQYF
. 13 . TRBJ2-3 TRBV30 TGTGCCTGGAGCCCCAACCGGGACAATACGCAGTATTTT CAWSPNRDNTQYF
. 15 TRBD1 TRBJ1-5 TRBV5-1 TGCGCCAGCAGCTTGGAGGGGGACAGGGGACAGCCCCAGCATTTT CASSLEGDRGQPQHF
medium-sized 12 . TRBJ2-7 TRBV28 TGTGCCAGCAGTCTAGGTAGAAACGAGCAGTACTTC CASSLGRNEQYF